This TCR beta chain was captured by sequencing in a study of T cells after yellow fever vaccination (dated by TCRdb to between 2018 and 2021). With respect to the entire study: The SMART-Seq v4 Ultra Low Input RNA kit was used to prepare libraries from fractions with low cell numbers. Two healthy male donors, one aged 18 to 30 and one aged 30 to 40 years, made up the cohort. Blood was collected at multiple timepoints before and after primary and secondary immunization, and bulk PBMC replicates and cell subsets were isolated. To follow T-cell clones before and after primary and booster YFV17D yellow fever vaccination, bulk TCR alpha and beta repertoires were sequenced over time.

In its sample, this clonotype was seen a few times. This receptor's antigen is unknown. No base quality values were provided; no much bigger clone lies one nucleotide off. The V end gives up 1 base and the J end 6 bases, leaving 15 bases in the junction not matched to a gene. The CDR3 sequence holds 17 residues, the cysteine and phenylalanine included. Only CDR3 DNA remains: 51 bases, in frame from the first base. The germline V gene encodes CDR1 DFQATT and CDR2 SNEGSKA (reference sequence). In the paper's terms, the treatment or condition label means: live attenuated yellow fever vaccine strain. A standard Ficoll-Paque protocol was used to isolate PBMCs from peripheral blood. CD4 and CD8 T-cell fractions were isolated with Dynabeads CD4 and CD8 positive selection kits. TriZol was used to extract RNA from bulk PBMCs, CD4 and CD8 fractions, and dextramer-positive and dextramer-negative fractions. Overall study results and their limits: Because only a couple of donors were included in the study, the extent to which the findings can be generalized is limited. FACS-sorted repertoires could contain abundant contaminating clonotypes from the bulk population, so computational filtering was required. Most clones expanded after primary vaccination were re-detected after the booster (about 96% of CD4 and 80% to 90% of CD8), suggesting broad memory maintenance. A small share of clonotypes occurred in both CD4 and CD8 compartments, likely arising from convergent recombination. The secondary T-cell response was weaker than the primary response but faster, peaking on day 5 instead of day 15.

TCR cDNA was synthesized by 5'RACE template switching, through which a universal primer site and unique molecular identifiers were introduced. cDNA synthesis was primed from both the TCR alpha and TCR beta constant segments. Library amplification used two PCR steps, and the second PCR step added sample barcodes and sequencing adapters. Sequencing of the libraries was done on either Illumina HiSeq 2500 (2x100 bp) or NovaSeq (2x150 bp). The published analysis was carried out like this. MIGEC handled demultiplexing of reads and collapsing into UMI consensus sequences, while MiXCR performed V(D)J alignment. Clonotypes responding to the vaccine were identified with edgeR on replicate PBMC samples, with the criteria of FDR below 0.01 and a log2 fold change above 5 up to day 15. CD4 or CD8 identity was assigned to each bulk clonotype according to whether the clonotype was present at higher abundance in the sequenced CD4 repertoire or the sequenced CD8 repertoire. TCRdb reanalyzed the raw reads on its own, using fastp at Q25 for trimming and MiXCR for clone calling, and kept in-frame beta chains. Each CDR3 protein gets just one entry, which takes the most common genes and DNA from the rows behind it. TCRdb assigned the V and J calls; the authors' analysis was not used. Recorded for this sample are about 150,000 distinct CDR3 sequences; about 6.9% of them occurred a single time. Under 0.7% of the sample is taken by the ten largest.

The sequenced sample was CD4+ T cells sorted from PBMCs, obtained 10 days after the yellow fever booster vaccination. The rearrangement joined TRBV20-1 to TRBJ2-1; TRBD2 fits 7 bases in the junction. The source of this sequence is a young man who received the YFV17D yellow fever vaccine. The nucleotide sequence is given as TGCAGTGCTAGAGGTCTCGGGAGCGGGAAATCTTTCAATGAGCAGTTCTTC. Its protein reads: CSARGLGSGKSFNEQFF.